Listed below are T cell receptor beta chains from one sample, sequenced in a study of T cells expressing NK-cell markers. TCRdb re-called the 5' RACE reads; every CDR3 protein appears as one record, without DNA. The sample table sets out 440,000 or so distinct CDR3 sequences. Sample: blood T cells: a sorted CD56 or NKG2C T cell subset, CD4+ or CD8+ T cells, or bulk PBMC T cells (not recorded which). These receptor sequences come from a woman aged 18 to 75 in good health. Each CDR3 is given with its conserved first and last residue.

j_call v_call cdr3_aa
TRBJ2-5 TRBV28 CASSQDRVGETQYF
TRBJ2-7 TRBV20-1 CSARVETYEQYF
TRBJ2-1 TRBV20-1 CSATRRPSSYNEQFF
TRBJ2-1 TRBV7-2 CASSLSRTTRYNEQFF
TRBJ2-1 TRBV4-1 CASSQGGGEQFF
TRBJ2-5 TRBV7-9 CASSSSGLAGGETQYF
TRBJ1-1 TRBV7-8 CASSLSWGNTEAFF
TRBJ2-5 TRBV20-1 CSAQMADAKQTQYF
TRBJ2-1 TRBV12-3/TRBV12-4 CASSLGPNEQFF
TRBJ1-1 TRBV7-8 CASSLNSQMMTEAFF